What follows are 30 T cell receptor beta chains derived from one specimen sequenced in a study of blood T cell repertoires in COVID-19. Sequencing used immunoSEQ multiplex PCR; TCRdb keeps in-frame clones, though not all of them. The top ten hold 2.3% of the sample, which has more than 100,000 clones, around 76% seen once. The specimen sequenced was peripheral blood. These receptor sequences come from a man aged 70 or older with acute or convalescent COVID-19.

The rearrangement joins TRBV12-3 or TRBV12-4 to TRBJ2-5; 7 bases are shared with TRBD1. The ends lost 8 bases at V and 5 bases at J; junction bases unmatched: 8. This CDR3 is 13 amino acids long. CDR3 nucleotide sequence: TGTGCCAGCGGCCAACAGGGGCGGGAGACCCAGTACTTC. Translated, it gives CASGQQGRETQYF.

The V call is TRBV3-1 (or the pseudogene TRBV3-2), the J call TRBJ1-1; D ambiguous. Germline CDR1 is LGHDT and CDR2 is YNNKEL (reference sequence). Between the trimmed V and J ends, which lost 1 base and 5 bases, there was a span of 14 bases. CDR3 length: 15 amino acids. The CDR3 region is CASSQGTGRGTEAFF. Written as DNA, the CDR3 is TGTGCCAGCAGCCAAGGAACGGGGAGAGGGACTGAAGCTTTCTTT.

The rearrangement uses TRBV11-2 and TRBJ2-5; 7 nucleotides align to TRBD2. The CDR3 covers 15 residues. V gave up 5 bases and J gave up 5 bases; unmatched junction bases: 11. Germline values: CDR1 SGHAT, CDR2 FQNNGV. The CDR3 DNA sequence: TGTGCCAGCAGCACCCGACTAAGCGGGGAGGAGACCCAGTACTTC. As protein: CASSTRLSGEETQYF.

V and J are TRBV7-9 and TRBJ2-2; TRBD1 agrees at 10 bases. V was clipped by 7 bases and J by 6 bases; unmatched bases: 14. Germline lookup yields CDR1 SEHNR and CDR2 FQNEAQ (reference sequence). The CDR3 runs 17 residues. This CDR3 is CASTPDPGQGVPGELFF. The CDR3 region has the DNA TGTGCCAGCACCCCAGATCCCGGACAGGGGGTGCCCGGGGAGCTGTTTTTT.

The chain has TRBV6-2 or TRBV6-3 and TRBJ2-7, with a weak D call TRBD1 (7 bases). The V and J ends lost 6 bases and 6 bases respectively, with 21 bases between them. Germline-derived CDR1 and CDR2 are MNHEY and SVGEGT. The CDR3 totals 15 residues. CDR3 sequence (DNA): TGTGCCAGCAGCCGACAGGGAGGTATATTCTCCGAGCAGTACTTC. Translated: CASSRQGGIFSEQYF.

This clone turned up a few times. The CDR3 loop reads CASSKVMLLLSGSSNEQYF. DNA of the CDR3: TGTGCCAGCAGCAAAGTTATGCTCTTGCTTAGCGGCAGCTCCAACGAGCAGTACTTC. The chain links TRBV21-1 to TRBJ2-7; TRBD2 is taken as the D call from the table, unchecked against the DNA. TRBV21-1 is flagged as a pseudogene. The length of the CDR3 is 19 residues.

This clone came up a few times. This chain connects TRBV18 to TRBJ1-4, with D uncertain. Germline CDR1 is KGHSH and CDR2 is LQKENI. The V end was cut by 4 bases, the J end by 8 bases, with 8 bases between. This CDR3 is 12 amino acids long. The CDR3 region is CASSQTEEKLFF. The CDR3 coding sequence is TGTGCCAGCTCACAAACCGAGGAAAAACTGTTTTTT.

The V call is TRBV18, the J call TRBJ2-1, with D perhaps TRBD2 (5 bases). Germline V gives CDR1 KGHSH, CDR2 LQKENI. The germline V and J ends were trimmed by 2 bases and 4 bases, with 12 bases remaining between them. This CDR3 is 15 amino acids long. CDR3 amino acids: CASSPDGDFYNEQFF. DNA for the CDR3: TGTGCCAGCTCACCAGACGGGGATTTTTACAATGAGCAGTTCTTC.

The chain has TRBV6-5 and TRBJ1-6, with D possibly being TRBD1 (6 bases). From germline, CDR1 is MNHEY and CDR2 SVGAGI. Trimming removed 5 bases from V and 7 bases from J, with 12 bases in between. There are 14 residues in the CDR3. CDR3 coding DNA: TGTGCCAGCAGTATAACAGGGCCCAATTCACCCCTCCACTTT. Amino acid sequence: CASSITGPNSPLHF.

CDR3 sequence: CASRVDRDYGYTF. CDR3 nucleotides: TGTGCCAGCAGGGTCGACAGGGACTATGGCTACACCTTC. V usage is TRBV2 and J usage is TRBJ1-2; 7 nucleotides line up with TRBD1. The CDR3 has 13 amino acids. Trimming cost V 6 bases and J 3 bases; bases outside gene matches: 4. Germline V gene sequence: CDR1 SNHLY, CDR2 FYNNEI.

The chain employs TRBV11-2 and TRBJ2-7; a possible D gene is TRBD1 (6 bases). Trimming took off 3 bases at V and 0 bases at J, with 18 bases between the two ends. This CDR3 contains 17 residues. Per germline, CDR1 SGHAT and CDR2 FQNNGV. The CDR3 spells CASSFRGDTGSSYEQYF. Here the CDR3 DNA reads TGTGCCAGCAGCTTTAGGGGAGATACAGGGAGCTCCTACGAGCAGTACTTC.

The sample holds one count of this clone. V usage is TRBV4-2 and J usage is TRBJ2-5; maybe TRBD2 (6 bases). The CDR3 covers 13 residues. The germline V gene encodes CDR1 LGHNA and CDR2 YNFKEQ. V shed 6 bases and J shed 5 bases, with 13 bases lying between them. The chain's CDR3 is CASSTSPWETQYF. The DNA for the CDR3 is TGTGCCAGCAGTACTAGCCCTTGGGAGACCCAGTACTTC.

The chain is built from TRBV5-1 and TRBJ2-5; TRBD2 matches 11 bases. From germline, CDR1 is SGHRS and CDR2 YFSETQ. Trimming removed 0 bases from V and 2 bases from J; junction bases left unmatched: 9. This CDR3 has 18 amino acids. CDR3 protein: CASSLGVGSSGGQETQYF. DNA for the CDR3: TGCGCCAGCAGCTTGGGAGTAGGGTCTAGCGGGGGGCAAGAGACCCAGTACTTC.

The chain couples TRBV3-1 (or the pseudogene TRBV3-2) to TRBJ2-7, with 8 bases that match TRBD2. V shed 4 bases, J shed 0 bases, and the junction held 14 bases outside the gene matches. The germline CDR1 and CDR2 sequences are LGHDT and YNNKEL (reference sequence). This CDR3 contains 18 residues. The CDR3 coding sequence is TGTGCCAGCAGCCCGACCCCTGAAAGCGGGAGACGCTCCTACGAGCAGTACTTC. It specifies CASSPTPESGRRSYEQYF.

The CDR3 here is CASSQHRDIAKNIQYF. In DNA, the CDR3 is TGCGCCAGCAGCCAACACAGGGACATAGCCAAAAACATTCAGTACTTC. The chain uses TRBV4-3 and TRBJ2-4; D is perhaps TRBD1 (6 bases). V lost 2 bases to trimming and J lost 0 bases, with 11 bases between them. This CDR3 contains 16 residues. Germline lookup yields CDR1 LGHNA and CDR2 YSLEER.

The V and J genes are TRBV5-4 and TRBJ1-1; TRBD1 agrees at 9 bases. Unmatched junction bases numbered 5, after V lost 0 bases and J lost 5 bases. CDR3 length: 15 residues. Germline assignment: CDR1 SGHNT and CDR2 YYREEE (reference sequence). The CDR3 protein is CASSLVRTGDTEAFF. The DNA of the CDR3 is TGTGCCAGCAGCTTGGTCAGGACAGGGGATACTGAAGCTTTCTTT.

This CDR3 reads CASSFSRAGNTIYF. CDR3 nucleotide sequence: TGTGCCAGCAGCTTCTCCAGGGCTGGAAACACCATATATTTT. The chain links TRBV5-6 to TRBJ1-3, with D perhaps TRBD1 (5 bases). The ends were cut back, 2 bases at V and 2 bases at J, with 8 bases in the middle. The CDR3 has 14 residues. The V gene's germline CDR1 is SGHDT and CDR2 YYEEEE.

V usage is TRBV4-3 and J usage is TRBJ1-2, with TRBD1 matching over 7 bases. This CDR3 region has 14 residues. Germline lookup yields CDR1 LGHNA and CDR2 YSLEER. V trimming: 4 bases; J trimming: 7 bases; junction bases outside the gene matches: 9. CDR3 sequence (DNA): TGCGCCAGCAGCCGAGACAGGGAGGAGGGTGGCTACACCTTC. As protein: CASSRDREEGGYTF.

The CDR3 DNA sequence: TGTGCCAGTAGTAGACTAGCGGGGCTCAATGAGCAGTTCTTC. This translates into CASSRLAGLNEQFF. This chain connects TRBV19 to TRBJ2-1, with TRBD2 identical over 11 bases. Germline assignment: CDR1 LNHDA and CDR2 SQIVND (reference sequence). J lost 6 bases, V lost 4 bases, and 2 bases had no gene match. This CDR3 is built from 14 residues.

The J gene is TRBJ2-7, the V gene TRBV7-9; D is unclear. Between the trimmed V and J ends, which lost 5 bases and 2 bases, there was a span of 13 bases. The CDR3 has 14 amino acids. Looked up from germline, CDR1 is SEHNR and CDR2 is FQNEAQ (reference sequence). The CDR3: CASSEAGFPYEQYF. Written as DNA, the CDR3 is TGTGCCAGCAGCGAAGCCGGGTTTCCCTACGAGCAGTACTTC. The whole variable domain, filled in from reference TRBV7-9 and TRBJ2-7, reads DTGVSQNPRHKITKRGQNVTFRCDPISEHNRLYWYRQTLGQGPEFLTYFQNEAQLEKSRLLSDRFSAERPKGSFSTLEIQRTEQGDSAMYLCASSEAGFPYEQYFGPGTRLTVT.

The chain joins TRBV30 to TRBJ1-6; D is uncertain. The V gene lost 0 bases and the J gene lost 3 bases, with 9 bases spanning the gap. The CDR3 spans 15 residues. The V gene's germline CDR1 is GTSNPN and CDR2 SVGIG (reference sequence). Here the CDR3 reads CAWSVRRDYNSPLHF. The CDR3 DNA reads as TGTGCCTGGAGTGTACGACGGGACTATAATTCACCCCTCCACTTT.

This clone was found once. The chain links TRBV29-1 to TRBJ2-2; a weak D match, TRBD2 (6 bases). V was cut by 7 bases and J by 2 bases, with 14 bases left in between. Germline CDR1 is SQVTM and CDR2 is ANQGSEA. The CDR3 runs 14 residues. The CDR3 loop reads CSGGSGLNTGELFF. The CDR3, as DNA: TGCAGCGGGGGATCGGGACTCAACACCGGGGAGCTGTTTTTT.

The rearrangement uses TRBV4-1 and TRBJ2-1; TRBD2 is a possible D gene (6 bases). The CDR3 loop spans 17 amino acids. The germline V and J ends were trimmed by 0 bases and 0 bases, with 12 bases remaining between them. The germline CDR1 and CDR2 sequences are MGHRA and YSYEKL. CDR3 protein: CASSQDLWRDSYNEQFF. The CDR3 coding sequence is TGCGCCAGCAGCCAAGATCTTTGGAGGGACTCCTACAATGAGCAGTTCTTC.

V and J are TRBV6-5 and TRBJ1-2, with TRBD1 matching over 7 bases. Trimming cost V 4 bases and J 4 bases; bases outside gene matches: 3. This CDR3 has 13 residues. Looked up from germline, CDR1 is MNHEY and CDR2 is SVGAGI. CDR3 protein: CASSFRDSYGYTF. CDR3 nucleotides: TGTGCCAGCAGTTTTAGGGACAGCTATGGCTACACCTTC.

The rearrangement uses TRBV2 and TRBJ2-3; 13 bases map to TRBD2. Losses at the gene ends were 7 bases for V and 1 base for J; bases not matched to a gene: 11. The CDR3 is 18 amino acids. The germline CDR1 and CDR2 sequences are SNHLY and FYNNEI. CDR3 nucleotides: TGTGCCAGCAACAAAGGGACTAGCGGGGTCTTTGGCACAGATACGCAGTATTTT. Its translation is CASNKGTSGVFGTDTQYF.

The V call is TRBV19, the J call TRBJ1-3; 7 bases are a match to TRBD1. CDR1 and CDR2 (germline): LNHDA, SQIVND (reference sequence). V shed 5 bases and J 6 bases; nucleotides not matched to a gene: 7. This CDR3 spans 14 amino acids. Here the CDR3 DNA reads TGTGCCAGTAGTGTGACAGGGCGAGAAAACACCATATATTTT. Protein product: CASSVTGRENTIYF.

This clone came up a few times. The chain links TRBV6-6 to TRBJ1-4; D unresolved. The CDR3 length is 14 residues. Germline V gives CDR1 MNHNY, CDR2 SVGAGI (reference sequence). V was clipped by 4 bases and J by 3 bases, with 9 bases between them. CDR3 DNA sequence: TGTGCCAGCAGTTTAGGAGGCTCTAATGAAAAACTGTTTTTT. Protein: CASSLGGSNEKLFF.

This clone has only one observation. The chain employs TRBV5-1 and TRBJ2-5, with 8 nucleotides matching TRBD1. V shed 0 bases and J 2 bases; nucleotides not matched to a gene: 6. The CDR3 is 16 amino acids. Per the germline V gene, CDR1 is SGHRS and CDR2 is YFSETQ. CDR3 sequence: CASSLEGTGRQETQYF. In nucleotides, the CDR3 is TGCGCCAGCAGCTTGGAGGGGACAGGAAGGCAAGAGACCCAGTACTTC.

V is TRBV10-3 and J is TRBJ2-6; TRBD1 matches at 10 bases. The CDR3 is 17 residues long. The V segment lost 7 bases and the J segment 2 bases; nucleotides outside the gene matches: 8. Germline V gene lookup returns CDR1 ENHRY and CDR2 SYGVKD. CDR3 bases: TGTGCCATCAAAGCCGGGACAGGGGCCGCTGGGGCCAACGTCCTGACTTTC. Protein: CAIKAGTGAAGANVLTF.

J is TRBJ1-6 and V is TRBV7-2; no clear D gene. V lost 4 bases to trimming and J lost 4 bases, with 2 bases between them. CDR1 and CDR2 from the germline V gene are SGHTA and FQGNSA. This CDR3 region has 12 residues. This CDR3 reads CASSSYNSPLHF. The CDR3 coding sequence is TGTGCCAGCAGCTCGTATAATTCACCCCTCCACTTT.